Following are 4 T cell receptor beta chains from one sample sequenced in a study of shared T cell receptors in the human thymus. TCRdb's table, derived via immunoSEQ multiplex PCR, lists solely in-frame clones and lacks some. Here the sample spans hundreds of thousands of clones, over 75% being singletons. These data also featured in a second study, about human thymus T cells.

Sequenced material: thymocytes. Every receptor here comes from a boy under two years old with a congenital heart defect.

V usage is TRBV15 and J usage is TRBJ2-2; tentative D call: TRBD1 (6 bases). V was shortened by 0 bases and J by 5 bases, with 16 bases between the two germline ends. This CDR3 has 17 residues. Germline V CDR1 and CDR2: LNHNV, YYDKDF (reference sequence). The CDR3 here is CATSRDLGAEETGELFF. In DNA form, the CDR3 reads TGTGCCACCAGCAGAGACTTGGGGGCTGAAGAGACCGGGGAGCTGTTTTTT.

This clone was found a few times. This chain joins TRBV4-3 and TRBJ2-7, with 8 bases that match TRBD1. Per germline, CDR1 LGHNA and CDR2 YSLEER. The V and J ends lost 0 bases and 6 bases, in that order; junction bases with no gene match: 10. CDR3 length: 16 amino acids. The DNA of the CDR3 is TGCGCCAGCAGCCAAGAGCGCCCGCAGGGGGCCTGCGAGCAGTACTTC. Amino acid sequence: CASSQERPQGACEQYF.

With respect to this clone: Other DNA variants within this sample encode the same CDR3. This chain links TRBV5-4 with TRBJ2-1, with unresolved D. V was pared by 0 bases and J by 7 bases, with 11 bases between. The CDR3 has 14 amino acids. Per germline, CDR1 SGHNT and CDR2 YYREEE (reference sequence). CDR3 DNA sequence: TGTGCCAGCAGCTTGGTACCACAAGTGAATGAGCAGTTCTTC. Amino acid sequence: CASSLVPQVNEQFF.

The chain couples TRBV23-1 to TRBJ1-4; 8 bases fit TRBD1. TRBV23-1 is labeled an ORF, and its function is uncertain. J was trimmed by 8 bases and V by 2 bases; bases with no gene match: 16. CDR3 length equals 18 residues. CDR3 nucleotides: TGCGCCAGCAGTCAAAAGAGAAACCGGGACAGGTCTCTGGAAAAACTGTTTTTT. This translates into CASSQKRNRDRSLEKLFF.